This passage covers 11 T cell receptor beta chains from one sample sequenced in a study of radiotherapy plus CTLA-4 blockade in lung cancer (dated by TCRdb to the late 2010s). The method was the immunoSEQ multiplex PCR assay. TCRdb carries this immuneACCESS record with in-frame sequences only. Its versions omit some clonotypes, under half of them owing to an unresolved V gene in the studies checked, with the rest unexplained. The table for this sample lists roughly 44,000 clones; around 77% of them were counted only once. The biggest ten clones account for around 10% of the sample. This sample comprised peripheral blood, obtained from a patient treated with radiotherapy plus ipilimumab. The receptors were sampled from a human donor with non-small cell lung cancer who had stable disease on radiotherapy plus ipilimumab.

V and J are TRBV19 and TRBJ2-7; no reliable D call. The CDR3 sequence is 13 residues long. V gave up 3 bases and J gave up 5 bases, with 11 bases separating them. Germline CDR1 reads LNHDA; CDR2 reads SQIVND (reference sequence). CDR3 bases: TGTGCCAGTAGTATGCCCCCTTTGGACGAGCAGTACTTC. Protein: CASSMPPLDEQYF.

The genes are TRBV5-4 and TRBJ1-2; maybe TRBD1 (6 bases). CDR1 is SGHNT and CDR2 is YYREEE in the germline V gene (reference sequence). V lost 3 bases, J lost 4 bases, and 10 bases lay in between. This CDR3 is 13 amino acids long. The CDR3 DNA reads TGTGCCAGCAGCTCGGGGGGCGGCTATGGCTACACCTTC. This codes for CASSSGGGYGYTF.

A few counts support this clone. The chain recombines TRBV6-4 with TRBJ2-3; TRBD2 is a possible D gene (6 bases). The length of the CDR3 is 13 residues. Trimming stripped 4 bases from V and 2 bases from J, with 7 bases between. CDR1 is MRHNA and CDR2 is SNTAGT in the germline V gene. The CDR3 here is CASSGGNTDTQYF. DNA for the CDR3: TGTGCCAGCAGTGGCGGGAACACAGATACGCAGTATTTT.

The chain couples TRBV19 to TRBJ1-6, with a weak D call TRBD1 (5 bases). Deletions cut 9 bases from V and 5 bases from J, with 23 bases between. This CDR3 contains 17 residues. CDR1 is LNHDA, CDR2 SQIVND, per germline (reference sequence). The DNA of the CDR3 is TGTGCCAGCCCCCCCTGGGAGGGGTCGATCCATAATTCACCCCTCCACTTT. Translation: CASPPWEGSIHNSPLHF.

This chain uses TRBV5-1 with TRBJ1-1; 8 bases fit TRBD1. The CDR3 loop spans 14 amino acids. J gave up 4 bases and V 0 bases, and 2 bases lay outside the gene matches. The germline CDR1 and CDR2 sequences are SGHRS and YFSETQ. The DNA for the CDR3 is TGCGCCAGCAGCTTGGCCACAGGGGGCACTGAAGCTTTCTTT. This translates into CASSLATGGTEAFF.

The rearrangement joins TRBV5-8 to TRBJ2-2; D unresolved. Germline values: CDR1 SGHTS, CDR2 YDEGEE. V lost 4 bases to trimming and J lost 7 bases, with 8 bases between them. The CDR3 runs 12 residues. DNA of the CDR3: TGTGCCAGCAGCAGGTGGGGCGGGGAGCTGTTTTTT. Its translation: CASSRWGGELFF.

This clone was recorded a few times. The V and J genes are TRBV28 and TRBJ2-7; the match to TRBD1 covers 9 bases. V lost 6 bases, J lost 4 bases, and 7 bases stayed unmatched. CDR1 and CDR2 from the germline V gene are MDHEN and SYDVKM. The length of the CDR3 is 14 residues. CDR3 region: CASSPGTGPYEQYV. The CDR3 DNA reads TGTGCCAGCAGCCCCGGGACAGGGCCATACGAGCAGTACGTC.

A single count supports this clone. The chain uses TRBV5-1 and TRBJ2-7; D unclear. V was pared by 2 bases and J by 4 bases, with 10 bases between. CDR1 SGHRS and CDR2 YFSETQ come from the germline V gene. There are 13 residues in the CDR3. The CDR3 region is CASSFSGGYEQYF. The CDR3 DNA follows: TGCGCCAGCAGCTTTTCCGGCGGTTACGAGCAGTACTTC.

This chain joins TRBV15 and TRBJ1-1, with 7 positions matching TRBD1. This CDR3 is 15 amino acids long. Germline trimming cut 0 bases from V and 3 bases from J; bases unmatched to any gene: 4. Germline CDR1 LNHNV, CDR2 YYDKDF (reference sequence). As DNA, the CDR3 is TGTGCCACCAGCAGAGATAGACAGGGAGACACTGAAGCTTTCTTT. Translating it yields CATSRDRQGDTEAFF.

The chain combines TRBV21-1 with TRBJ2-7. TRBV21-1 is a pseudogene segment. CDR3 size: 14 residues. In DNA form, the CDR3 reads TGTGCCAGCAGCTCAGACCGCAGCTCCTACGAGCAGTACGTC. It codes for CASSSDRSSYEQYV.

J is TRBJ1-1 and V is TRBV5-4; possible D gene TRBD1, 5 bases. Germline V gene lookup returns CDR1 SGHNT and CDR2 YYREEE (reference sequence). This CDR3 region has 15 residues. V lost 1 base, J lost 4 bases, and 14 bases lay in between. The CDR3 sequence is CASSLQGAWGTEAFF. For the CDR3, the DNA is TGTGCCAGCAGCTTGCAAGGGGCCTGGGGCACTGAAGCTTTCTTT.